Shown below are 28 T cell receptor beta chains from a single sample sequenced in a study of tumor and adjacent non-tumor tissue in lung cancer. This sample's RNA came from whole unsorted tissue. Three rounds of nested PCR, following a modified ARM-PCR protocol, produced the TCRbeta library. TCRdb itself ran the multiplex PCR reads through MiXCR, one entry per CDR3 protein. The sample includes under 95,000 distinct CDR3 sequences, roughly 70% seen only once; the top ten take around 20%. The sequenced sample was lung tumor tissue. These receptors were obtained from a man between 60 and 75 years old with non-small cell lung cancer.

This chain connects TRBV18 to TRBJ2-7; 12 bases are shared with TRBD2. Unmatched junction bases numbered 2, after V lost 3 bases and J lost 2 bases. The germline V gene encodes CDR1 KGHSH and CDR2 LQKENI. The CDR3 has 15 residues. The CDR3 region is CASSPTSGSPYEQYF. CDR3 coding DNA: TGTGCCAGCTCACCGACTAGCGGGAGTCCCTACGAGCAGTACTTC.

This clonotype was seen only a few times. The J gene is TRBJ1-5, the V gene TRBV28; D gene uncertain. This CDR3 spans 12 amino acids. Germline CDR1 is MDHEN and CDR2 is SYDVKM. The V end lost 8 bases, the J end lost 7 bases, and 12 bases lay between the germline ends. The CDR3 region has the DNA TGTGCCAGCGCCGAGACGAAGCAGCCCCAGCATTTT. Translating it yields CASAETKQPQHF.

This clonotype occurred once. This likely comes from a read error, as the CDR3 has no conserved phenylalanine or tryptophan at its end. The chain has TRBV28 and TRBJ2-2, with 10 bases lining up with TRBD1. Germline CDR1 reads MDHEN; CDR2 reads SYDVKM. The junction had 15 bases not matched to a gene; V was cut back by 9 bases and J by 5 bases. The CDR3 extends over 17 amino acids. The CDR3, as DNA: TGTGCCAGAAGCCCCGCGGACAGGGGGGTCGGAACCGGGGAGCTGTTTCTT. This encodes CARSPADRGVGTGELFL.

Comments on this clonotype: This may be a read error, as it is one base from a much larger clone. V usage is TRBV5-1 and J usage is TRBJ1-1, with D maybe TRBD1 (5 bases). Per the germline V gene, CDR1 is SGHRS and CDR2 is YFSETQ. The CDR3 is 14 residues long. CDR3 region: CTSSWGLMNTEAFF. The CDR3, as DNA: TGCACCAGCAGTTGGGGGTTGATGAACACTGAAGCTTTCTTT. The whole variable domain, remainder taken from reference TRBV5-1 and TRBJ1-1, is KAGVTQTPRYLIKTRGQQVTLSCSPISGHRSVSWYQQTPGQGLQFLFEYFSETQRNKGNFPGRFSGRQFSNSRSEMNVSTLELGDSALYLCTSSWGLMNTEAFFGQGTRLTVV.

Note on this clonotype: The conserved phenylalanine or tryptophan normally closing the CDR3 is absent here, so this likely arose from a read error. V usage is TRBV6-5 and J usage is TRBJ2-2; possibly TRBD1 for D (6 bases). CDR3 length: 14 amino acids. CDR1 MNHEY and CDR2 SVGAGI come from the germline V gene. CDR3 bases: TGTGTCAGCAGTTACCAACAGGGTGTCGGGGAGCTGTTTTTG. As protein: CVSSYQQGVGELFL.

Remarks on this clonotype: A junction end diverges from the germline sequence, so it may reflect a read error. The J gene is TRBJ2-1, the V gene TRBV11-3; 7 bases align to TRBD1. CDR1 and CDR2 (germline): SGHNT, YENEEA. CDR3 length equals 15 residues. CDR3 DNA sequence: TGTGCCAGCAGCTCTCGAGGGGGCAGGGCCAATGAGCAGTTTTTC. This sequence encodes CASSSRGGRANEQFF.

Comment on this clonotype: The CDR3 does not end in the conserved phenylalanine or tryptophan, so this is likely a read error. The rearrangement joins TRBV6-2 or TRBV6-3 to TRBJ2-5, with D perhaps assigned TRBD1 or TRBD2 (5 bases each). Germline CDR1 and CDR2: MNHEY and SVGEGT. The CDR3 is 13 residues long. DNA for the CDR3: TGTGCCAGGAGTTACGGGGCCCTGGGGACCCAGTACTCC. As protein: CARSYGALGTQYS.

This clonotype was observed a handful of times. This sequence may be a read error, since a much larger clone differs from it by one base. The CDR3 end shows no conserved phenylalanine or tryptophan, and so a read error is likely. The chain joins TRBV28 to TRBJ2-7; D remains unclear. V was cut by 6 bases and J by 0 bases, with 9 bases left in between. Germline V lookup: CDR1 MDHEN, CDR2 SYDVKM. The CDR3 has 13 residues. CDR3 coding DNA: TGTGCCAGCAGCGACACATCCTCCTACGAGCAGTACCTC. Its protein product is CASSDTSSYEQYL.

A word on this clonotype: Without the conserved terminal phenylalanine or tryptophan, this CDR3 likely stems from a read error. It is unclear where the CDR3 begins or ends on the DNA, so no DNA is shown, and the CDR3 is as TCRdb lists it. The chain couples TRBV6-5 to TRBJ1-1; the D segment call TRBD1 is taken from the table without a DNA check. CDR1 and CDR2 from the germline V gene are MNHEY and SVGAGI. The CDR3 region is 12 residues in length, termini included. The CDR3 region is CASRRGTGEAFS.

This clonotype was seen a few times. The chain links TRBV15 to TRBJ2-1; 7 nucleotides match TRBD2. The CDR3 is 16 residues long. Germline V gives CDR1 LNHNV, CDR2 YYDKDF (reference sequence). V trimming: 5 bases; J trimming: 2 bases; junction bases outside the gene matches: 9. CDR3 in DNA: TGTGCCACCAGCCCCGGGAGGAGTAGGACCTACAATGAGCAGTTCTTC. This sequence encodes CATSPGRSRTYNEQFF.

On this clonotype itself: A junction end diverges from the germline sequence, so it may reflect a read error. V and J are TRBV4-2 and TRBJ1-6, with TRBD1 identical over 9 bases. The CDR3 consists of 15 residues. Germline V gene lookup returns CDR1 LGHNA and CDR2 YNFKEQ. Here the CDR3 reads CASSKTRDRDSPLHF. The CDR3 DNA is TGCGCCAGCAGCAAAACCCGGGACAGGGACTCACCCCTCCACTTT.

Details on this clonotype: This may stem from a read error, because a much larger clone lies one nucleotide away. V and J are TRBV28 and TRBJ2-3; a possible D gene is TRBD1 (6 bases). The CDR3 consists of 13 residues. Germline assignment: CDR1 MDHEN and CDR2 SYDVKM. Trimming took off 10 bases at V and 1 base at J, with 12 bases between the two ends. CDR3 bases: TGTGCCACCCGAGGGGGTTGCACAGATACGCAGTATTTT. Protein: CATRGGCTDTQYF.

On this clonotype: At one end the junction does not follow the germline gene, possibly because of a read error. The J gene is TRBJ2-1, the V gene TRBV4-1; D not resolved. The CDR3 consists of 16 residues. The germline CDR1 and CDR2 sequences are MGHRA and YSYEKL. CDR3 amino acids: CASTAGTASSYNVQFF. CDR3 in DNA: TGCGCCAGCACCGCCGGTACGGCCAGCTCCTACAATGTGCAGTTCTTC.

The table lists this clonotype with a count of one. A much larger clone lies a single base off, so this may be a read error. The V call is TRBV10-2, the J call TRBJ2-1; the D gene is possibly TRBD2 (6 bases). Germline V gene sequence: CDR1 WSHSY, CDR2 SAAADI. The CDR3 is made up of 14 amino acids. The CDR3 loop reads CASMSGGSYNERFF. CDR3 coding DNA: TGCGCCAGCATGTCCGGGGGATCCTACAATGAGCGGTTCTTC.

This rearrangement joins TRBV4-1 to TRBJ1-1; 8 bases line up with TRBD1. The CDR3 is 16 residues long. Looked up from germline, CDR1 is MGHRA and CDR2 is YSYEKL. With V trimmed by 5 bases and J by 1 base, 9 bases remained unmatched. The CDR3: CASSTQGQDTNTEAFF. The CDR3 DNA is TGCGCCAGCAGCACACAGGGACAGGACACGAACACTGAAGCTTTCTTT.

As for this clonotype: This clone may be a read error of a much larger clone one base away. DNA of the CDR3: TGTGCCAGCCGGGGCAGTGGAACTAATGAAAAACTGTTTTTT. It translates to CASRGSGTNEKLFF. The chain couples TRBV25-1 to TRBJ1-4; a possible D gene is TRBD1 (5 bases). There are 14 residues in the CDR3. Germline V lookup: CDR1 MGHDK, CDR2 SYGVNS. Trimming left V 8 bases short and J 1 base short, with 11 bases between.

Concerning this clonotype: The junction differs from germline at one of its ends, possibly a read error. The rearrangement joins TRBV11-1 to TRBJ2-1; no definite D call. Germline V gene data show CDR1 as SGHAT and CDR2 as FQDESV (reference sequence). This CDR3 has 15 amino acids. CDR3 protein: CVSSFRHASYNGQFF. The CDR3, as DNA: TGTGTCAGCAGCTTTAGGCATGCCTCCTACAATGGGCAGTTCTTC.

As for this clonotype: The junction departs from germline at one end; a sequencing error may be responsible. The V and J genes are TRBV5-4 and TRBJ2-1; no clear D. The germline gives CDR1 SGHNT, CDR2 YYREEE (reference sequence). The CDR3 is 13 amino acids. CDR3 in DNA: TGTGCCAGCAGCGGGTACACCTATAATGAGCAGTTCTTC. Its protein product is CASSGYTYNEQFF. The full variable domain, its missing parts supplied by reference TRBV5-4 and TRBJ2-1, is ETGVTQSPTHLIKTRGQQVTLRCSSQSGHNTVSWYQQALGQGPQFIFQYYREEENGRGNFPPRFSGLQFPNYSSELNVNALELDDSALYLCASSGYTYNEQFFGPGTRLTVL.

This clonotype was detected ten times or more. The chain is built from TRBV7-8 and TRBJ2-3; TRBD1 might be the D (5 bases). Germline V gives CDR1 SGHVS, CDR2 FQNEAQ. This CDR3 spans 14 amino acids. V was shortened by 2 bases and J by 0 bases, with 6 bases between the two germline ends. Here the CDR3 reads CASSLQGSTDTQYF. The CDR3 DNA reads TGTGCCAGCAGCTTACAGGGAAGCACAGATACGCAGTATTTT.

This clonotype has a single count. This may come from a read error, since a much larger clone is one base off. In this CDR3 the conserved last residue, phenylalanine or tryptophan, is missing, so a read error is likely. The chain carries TRBV7-9 and TRBJ1-2; D not resolved. The CDR3 has 11 residues. V lost 5 bases to trimming and J lost 8 bases, with 9 bases between them. Germline CDR1 SEHNR, CDR2 FQNEAQ (reference sequence). For the CDR3, the DNA is TGTGCCAGCAGCCCCGGGCTAGGCTACACCCTC. Its translation is CASSPGLGYTL.

The chain joins TRBV6-1 to TRBJ2-7, with D possibly being TRBD1 (5 bases). Germline CDR1 reads MNHNS; CDR2 reads SASEGT. Between the trimmed V and J ends, which lost 4 bases and 3 bases, there was a span of 13 bases. The length of the CDR3 is 14 residues. CDR3 in DNA: TGTGCCAGCAGTGCCACGAAAGGACACTACGAGCAGTACTTC. Amino acids: CASSATKGHYEQYF.

A note on this clonotype: It is likely a read error, because the conserved phenylalanine at the end of the CDR3 is missing. This chain connects TRBV12-3 or TRBV12-4 to TRBJ1-5, with TRBD1 as a possible D gene (6 bases). The CDR3 is made up of 14 amino acids. The CDR3 region has the DNA TGTGCCAGCAGTCTTAGGGGGTGCAATAAGCCCCAGCATCTT. Translation gives CASSLRGCNKPQHL.

Notes on this clonotype: As the CDR3 is not closed by the conserved phenylalanine or tryptophan, this likely results from a read error. The chain carries TRBV4-2 and TRBJ1-6, with TRBD1 matching 11 bases. The CDR3 totals 17 residues. Germline V gene data show CDR1 as LGHNA and CDR2 as YNFKEQ. CDR3: CASSPVDRGLNNPPLHY. The CDR3 coding sequence is TGTGCCAGCAGCCCGGTGGACAGGGGGCTTAATAATCCACCCCTCCACTAT.

A word on this clonotype: Possible read error: a much larger clone is one base away. V is TRBV20-1 and J is TRBJ2-2, with D perhaps matching TRBD1 (6 bases). The CDR3 length is 16 residues. Germline V gene sequence: CDR1 DFQATT, CDR2 SNEGSKA (reference sequence). CDR3 sequence (DNA): TGCATTGCTAGAGACCGGGACACCGCGAACACCGGGGAGCTGTTTTTT. Protein product: CIARDRDTANTGELFF.

In this sample, this clonotype turned up once. The V and J genes are TRBV28 and TRBJ2-7, with 7 bases fitting TRBD2. The CDR3 runs 16 residues. Germline V CDR1 and CDR2: MDHEN, SYDVKM. J gave up 1 base and V 6 bases, and 12 bases lay outside the gene matches. The CDR3 loop is CASRTRGPGGSYEQYF. As DNA, the CDR3 is TGTGCCAGCAGAACCCGTGGCCCGGGGGGATCCTACGAGCAGTACTTC.

The CDR3 here is CLSSSRGQGEETQYF. As DNA, the CDR3 is TGCCTCAGCAGCTCCAGGGGACAGGGGGAAGAGACCCAGTACTTC. The chain couples TRBV4-3 to TRBJ2-5; 11 bases are shared with TRBD1. This CDR3 has 15 residues. Germline assignment: CDR1 LGHNA and CDR2 YSLEER.

About this clonotype itself: This may stem from a read error, because a much larger clone lies one nucleotide away. This sequence joins TRBV27 and TRBJ2-3; 7 bases align to TRBD2. There are 16 residues in the CDR3. The germline CDR1 and CDR2 sequences are MNHEY and SMNVEV (reference sequence). V shed 4 bases and J 0 bases; nucleotides not matched to a gene: 7. The CDR3 is CASSYRLATSTDTQYF. The CDR3 coding sequence is TGTGCCAGCAGTTATCGACTAGCCACCAGCACAGATACGCAGTATTTT.

This clonotype was detected a few times. This likely comes from a read error, as the CDR3 has no conserved phenylalanine or tryptophan at its end. The gene calls are TRBV5-6 and TRBJ1-5; the match to TRBD1 covers 7 bases. CDR1 is SGHDT and CDR2 is YYEEEE in the germline V gene. This CDR3 is built from 16 residues. V gave up 7 bases and J gave up 3 bases; unmatched junction bases: 13. The CDR3 nucleotides are TGTGCCAGCCGCCCAGGGGCAGGGGGGCACAATCAGCCCCAGCATTCT. It encodes CASRPGAGGHNQPQHS.